This T cell receptor beta chain originates from a study of beta chain features in type 1 diabetes. Germline V gives CDR1 SGHNT, CDR2 YYREEE (reference sequence). The length of the CDR3 is 16 residues. Trimming removed 3 bases from V and 1 base from J; junction bases left unmatched: 3. Every bit of the isolated RNA underwent reverse transcription, so sequencing read expressed TCRB transcripts. Libraries were prepared by immunoSEQ multiplex PCR; TCRdb keeps only in-frame clonotypes and omits some of them. The sample has 390,000 or so clones, roughly 13% seen once. In its sample, this clone was seen a few times.

The receptor's source is a man aged 30 to 45 in good health. What was sequenced was naive CD4+ T cells from blood. The rearrangement links TRBV5-4 to TRBJ2-3; TRBD2 matches 12 bases. CDR3: CASSSRLAGGTDTQYF. The CDR3 DNA reads as TGTGCCAGCAGCTCTAGACTAGCGGGAGGCACAGATACGCAGTATTTT.